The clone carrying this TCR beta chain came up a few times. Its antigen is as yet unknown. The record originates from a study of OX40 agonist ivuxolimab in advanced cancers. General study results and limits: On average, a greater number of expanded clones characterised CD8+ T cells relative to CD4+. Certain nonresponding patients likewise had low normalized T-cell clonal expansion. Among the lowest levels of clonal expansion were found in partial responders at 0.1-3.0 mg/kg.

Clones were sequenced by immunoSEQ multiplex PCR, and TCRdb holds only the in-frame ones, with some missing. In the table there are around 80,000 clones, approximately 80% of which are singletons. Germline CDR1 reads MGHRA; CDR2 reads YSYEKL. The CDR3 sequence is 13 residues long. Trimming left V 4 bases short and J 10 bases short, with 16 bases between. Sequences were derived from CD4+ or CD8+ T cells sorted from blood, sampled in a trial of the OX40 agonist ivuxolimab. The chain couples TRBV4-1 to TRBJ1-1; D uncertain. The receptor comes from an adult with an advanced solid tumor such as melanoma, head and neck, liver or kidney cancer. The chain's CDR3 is CASSPTLTPGAFF. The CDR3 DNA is TGCGCCAGCAGCCCCACACTAACACCAGGAGCTTTCTTT.